These T cell receptor beta chains were read from a single sample in a study of prognosis after radiotherapy for stage I lung cancer. MiXCR, applied by TCRdb to the multiplex PCR reads, yields one record per CDR3 protein. Among about 24,000 distinct CDR3 sequences listed, about 40% were seen once. The starting material was PBMCs, obtained before or after stereotactic body radiation therapy (not recorded which). The receptor set was obtained from a donor aged 50 or older with non-small cell lung cancer. CDR3s include the opening cysteine and the closing phenylalanine or tryptophan. The order of the fields is clone size, J gene, V gene, D gene, CDR3 protein, CDR3 DNA. D genes are given only for firm matches. Expanded clones get a size class; other rows say once, few or many, or leave the size out.

abundance: many; j_gene: TRBJ2-7; v_gene: TRBV30; d_gene: TRBD2; CDR3aa: CAWSGGTSGRQYF; CDR3nt: TGTGCCTGGAGCGGAGGGACTAGCGGGAGGCAGTACTTC
abundance: many; j_gene: TRBJ1-2; v_gene: TRBV7-2; d_gene: .; CDR3aa: CASNSGRAAYRYTF; CDR3nt: TGTGCCAGCAACTCGGGAAGAGCTGCCTATCGCTACACCTTC
abundance: .; j_gene: TRBJ2-6; v_gene: TRBV5-1; d_gene: .; CDR3aa: CASSLVPDSNVLTF; CDR3nt: TGCGCCAGCAGCTTGGTTCCCGATTCCAACGTCCTGACTTTC
abundance: .; j_gene: TRBJ1-1; v_gene: TRBV6-2/TRBV6-3; d_gene: .; CDR3aa: CASSPVFGSEAFF; CDR3nt: TGTGCCAGCAGCCCTGTCTTTGGCTCTGAAGCTTTCTTT
abundance: .; j_gene: TRBJ2-2; v_gene: TRBV28; d_gene: TRBD1; CDR3aa: CASTTSEGQTNNGELFF; CDR3nt: TGTGCCAGCACCACCTCCGAGGGACAGACGAACAACGGGGAGCTGTTTTTT
abundance: many; j_gene: TRBJ2-1; v_gene: TRBV5-4; d_gene: TRBD2; CDR3aa: CASSLRLAGNNEQFF; CDR3nt: TGTGCCAGCAGCTTACGGCTAGCGGGAAACAATGAGCAGTTCTTC
abundance: many; j_gene: TRBJ2-5; v_gene: TRBV11-1; d_gene: TRBD1; CDR3aa: CASSPGQGGTSQETQYF; CDR3nt: TGTGCCAGCAGCCCAGGACAGGGGGGAACCTCCCAAGAGACCCAGTACTTC
abundance: .; j_gene: TRBJ1-1; v_gene: TRBV5-1; d_gene: .; CDR3aa: CASSLAMGASTEAFF; CDR3nt: TGCGCCAGCAGCTTGGCCATGGGGGCCAGCACTGAAGCTTTCTTT
abundance: many; j_gene: TRBJ2-1; v_gene: TRBV7-9; d_gene: TRBD2; CDR3aa: CASSLDSGRVYNEQFF; CDR3nt: TGTGCCAGCAGCTTAGATAGCGGGAGGGTTTACAATGAGCAGTTCTTC
abundance: many; j_gene: TRBJ1-1; v_gene: TRBV12-3/TRBV12-4; d_gene: .; CDR3aa: CASSLQGTREAFF; CDR3nt: TGTGCCAGCAGTTTACAGGGCACCCGTGAAGCTTTCTTT
abundance: .; j_gene: TRBJ2-7; v_gene: TRBV16; d_gene: .; CDR3aa: CASIRGPVWASYEQYF; CDR3nt: TGTGCCAGCATCCGGGGCCCTGTTTGGGCTTCCTACGAGCAGTACTTC
abundance: many; j_gene: TRBJ2-7; v_gene: TRBV25-1; d_gene: .; CDR3aa: CASMDSYSYEQYF; CDR3nt: TGTGCCAGCATGGACAGCTACTCCTACGAGCAGTACTTC
abundance: many; j_gene: TRBJ2-7; v_gene: TRBV18; d_gene: TRBD2; CDR3aa: CASSLLAVPLYEQYF; CDR3nt: TGTGCCAGCTCACTACTAGCGGTCCCCCTCTACGAGCAGTACTTC
abundance: .; j_gene: TRBJ2-1; v_gene: TRBV6-2/TRBV6-3; d_gene: .; CDR3aa: CASSSLDSPCYNEQFF; CDR3nt: TGTGCCAGCAGTTCCCTTGACAGCCCATGCTACAATGAGCAGTTCTTC
abundance: .; j_gene: TRBJ2-6; v_gene: TRBV6-1; d_gene: TRBD1; CDR3aa: CASSLGQSLVTNFLTF; CDR3nt: TGTGCCAGCAGCTTGGGACAGAGCCTTGTGACCAACTTCCTGACTTTC
abundance: many; j_gene: TRBJ1-1; v_gene: TRBV10-3; d_gene: .; CDR3aa: CAISGQMNTEAFF; CDR3nt: TGTGCCATCAGTGGACAGATGAACACTGAAGCTTTCTTT
abundance: medium-sized; j_gene: TRBJ2-2; v_gene: TRBV28; d_gene: .; CDR3aa: CASRPTDQNTGELFF; CDR3nt: TGTGCCAGCAGGCCGACGGACCAGAACACCGGGGAGCTGTTTTTT
abundance: medium-sized; j_gene: TRBJ2-7; v_gene: TRBV2; d_gene: TRBD2; CDR3aa: CASSPGLAGAEQYF; CDR3nt: TGTGCCAGCAGCCCGGGACTAGCGGGAGCCGAGCAGTACTTC
abundance: .; j_gene: TRBJ2-2; v_gene: TRBV6-2/TRBV6-3; d_gene: .; CDR3aa: CASIRQWRGGGELFF; CDR3nt: TGTGCCAGCATCCGTCAGTGGCGGGGCGGCGGGGAGCTGTTTTTT
abundance: .; j_gene: TRBJ2-7; v_gene: TRBV10-1; d_gene: TRBD1; CDR3aa: CASSESGTGAVKQYF; CDR3nt: TGCGCCAGCAGTGAGTCGGGGACAGGGGCAGTAAAGCAGTACTTC
abundance: many; j_gene: TRBJ1-4; v_gene: TRBV25-1; d_gene: .; CDR3aa: CASSEYGADEKLFF; CDR3nt: TGTGCCAGCAGTGAATATGGGGCTGATGAAAAACTGTTTTTT
abundance: many; j_gene: TRBJ1-6; v_gene: TRBV9; d_gene: .; CDR3aa: CASSVTGTLINNSPLHF; CDR3nt: TGTGCCAGCAGCGTTACCGGGACGCTGATAAATAATTCACCCCTCCACTTT
abundance: .; j_gene: TRBJ2-1; v_gene: TRBV11-3; d_gene: .; CDR3aa: CASSLMAVLYNERFF; CDR3nt: TGTGCCAGCAGCTTAATGGCAGTGCTGTACAATGAGCGGTTCTTC
abundance: many; j_gene: TRBJ2-3; v_gene: TRBV10-3; d_gene: TRBD2; CDR3aa: CAIARGEGTDTQYF; CDR3nt: TGTGCCATCGCCCGGGGGGAGGGCACAGATACGCAGTATTTT
abundance: many; j_gene: TRBJ1-5; v_gene: TRBV5-6; d_gene: .; CDR3aa: CASSSGVEIHQPQHF; CDR3nt: TGTGCCAGCAGCTCCGGGGTGGAAATTCATCAGCCCCAGCATTTT
abundance: .; j_gene: TRBJ2-7; v_gene: TRBV19; d_gene: TRBD1; CDR3aa: CASSKPPGQGSREQYF; CDR3nt: TGTGCCAGTAGTAAACCTCCGGGACAGGGGTCTCGAGAGCAGTACTTC
abundance: medium-sized; j_gene: TRBJ2-2; v_gene: TRBV12-3/TRBV12-4; d_gene: TRBD2; CDR3aa: CASSFSGRSGELFF; CDR3nt: TGTGCCAGCAGCTTTAGCGGGAGGTCCGGGGAGCTGTTTTTT